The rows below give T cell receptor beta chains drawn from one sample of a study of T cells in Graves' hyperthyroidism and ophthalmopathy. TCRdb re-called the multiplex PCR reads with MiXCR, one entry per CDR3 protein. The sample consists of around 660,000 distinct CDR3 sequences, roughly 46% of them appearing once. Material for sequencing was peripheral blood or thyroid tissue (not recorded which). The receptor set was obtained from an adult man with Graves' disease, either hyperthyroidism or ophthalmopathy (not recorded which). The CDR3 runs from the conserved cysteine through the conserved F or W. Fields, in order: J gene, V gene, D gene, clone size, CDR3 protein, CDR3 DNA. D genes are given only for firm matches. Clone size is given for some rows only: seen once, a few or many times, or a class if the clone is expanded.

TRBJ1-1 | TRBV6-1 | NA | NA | CASTGHRRDLKAFF | TGTGCCAGCACTGGTCATCGTAGGGACTTGAAAGCTTTCTTT
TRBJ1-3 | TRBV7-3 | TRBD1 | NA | CASSQDRGLGGNTIYF | TGTGCCAGCAGCCAAGACAGGGGGCTAGGTGGAAACACCATATATTTT
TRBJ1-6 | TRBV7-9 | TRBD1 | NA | CASSPGGTGSSPLHF | TGTGCCAGCAGCCCGGGCGGGACAGGGAGTTCACCCCTCCACTTT
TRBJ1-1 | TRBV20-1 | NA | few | CSARRDTEAFF | TGCAGTGCTAGAAGGGACACTGAAGCTTTCTTT
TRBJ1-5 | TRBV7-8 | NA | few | CASSLRGGPRAQHF | TGTGCCAGCAGCTTAAGAGGGGGTCCTAGGGCCCAGCATTTT
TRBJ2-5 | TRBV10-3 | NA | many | CAIMAEETQYF | TGTGCCATCATGGCGGAAGAGACCCAGTACTTC
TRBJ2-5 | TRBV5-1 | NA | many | CASSLGMRRDSLNQETQYF | TGCGCCAGCAGCTTGGGAATGCGAAGAGACAGCCTAAATCAAGAGACCCAGTACTTC
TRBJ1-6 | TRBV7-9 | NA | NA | CASSLRLEETYNSPLHF | TGTGCCAGCAGCTTACGTTTGGAGGAAACCTATAATTCACCCCTCCACTTT
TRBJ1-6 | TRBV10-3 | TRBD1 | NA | CAISRTGGRSPLHF | TGTGCCATCAGTCGGACAGGGGGCCGTTCACCCCTCCACTTT
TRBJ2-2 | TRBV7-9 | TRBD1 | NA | CALRGWDRYDANTGELFF | TGTGCCCTTAGGGGCTGGGACAGGTACGACGCGAACACCGGGGAGCTGTTTTTT
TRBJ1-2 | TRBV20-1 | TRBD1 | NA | CSAGDRGSHGYTF | TGCAGTGCAGGGGACAGGGGAAGTCATGGCTACACCTTC
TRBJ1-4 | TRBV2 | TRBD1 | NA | CASSEGGQGVNEKLFF | TGTGCCAGCAGTGAAGGCGGACAGGGGGTGAACGAAAAACTGTTTTTT
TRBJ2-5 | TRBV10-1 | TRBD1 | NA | CASSGAEDRIF | TGCGCCAGCAGTGGAGCAGAGGACAGGATCTTC
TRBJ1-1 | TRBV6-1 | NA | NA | CATSDAGENTQAFF | TGTGCCACCAGTGATGCCGGGGAGAACACTCAAGCTTTCTTT
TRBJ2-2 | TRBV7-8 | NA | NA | CASSPGIWAGELFF | TGTGCCAGCAGCCCTGGAATCTGGGCCGGGGAGCTGTTTTTT
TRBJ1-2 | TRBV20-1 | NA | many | CSARGGVEGYTF | TGCAGTGCTAGAGGAGGGGTGGAAGGCTACACCTTC
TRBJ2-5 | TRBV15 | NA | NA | CATSRTADVTQYF | TGTGCCACCAGCAGGACAGCGGATGTGACCCAGTACTTC
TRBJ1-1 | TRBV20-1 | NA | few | CSAGVVGVNTEAFF | TGCAGTGCTGGGGTTGTCGGGGTGAACACTGAAGCTTTCTTT
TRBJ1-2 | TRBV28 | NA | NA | CASGGGHGYTF | TGTGCCAGCGGGGGCGGACATGGCTACACCTTC
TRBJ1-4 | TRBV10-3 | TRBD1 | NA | CAISESLGQGLIEKLFF | TGTGCCATCAGTGAGTCGTTGGGACAGGGCCTCATTGAAAAACTGTTTTTT
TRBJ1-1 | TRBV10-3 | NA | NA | CAIRGGHTEAFF | TGTGCCATCAGGGGGGGTCACACTGAAGCTTTCTTT
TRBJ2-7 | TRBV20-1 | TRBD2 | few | CSARPGLAGSKLYEQYF | TGCAGTGCTCGGCCGGGACTAGCGGGATCAAAACTCTACGAGCAGTACTTC
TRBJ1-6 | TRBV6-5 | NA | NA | CASRWTESSYNSPLYF | TGTGCCAGCAGGTGGACAGAGAGCTCCTATAATTCACCCCTCTACTTT
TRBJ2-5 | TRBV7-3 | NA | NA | CASSQDRAQYF | TGTGCCAGCAGCCAAGATCGGGCACAGTACTTC
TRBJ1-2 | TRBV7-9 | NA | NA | CASSLEFLFGYTF | TGTGCCAGCAGCTTGGAGTTTCTCTTCGGCTACACCTTC
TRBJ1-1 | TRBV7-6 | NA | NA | CASSLEGGDSEAFF | TGTGCCAGCAGCTTAGAAGGGGGGGACTCTGAAGCTTTCTTT
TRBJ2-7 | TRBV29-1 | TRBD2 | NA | CSVTGGRRGDEQYF | TGCAGCGTTACTGGCGGGAGGAGGGGGGATGAGCAGTACTTC
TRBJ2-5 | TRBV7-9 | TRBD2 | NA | CASSRGLAAVETQYF | TGTGCCAGCAGTCGAGGACTAGCGGCGGTCGAGACCCAGTACTTC
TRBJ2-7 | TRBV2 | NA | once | CASSEGPLDTYEQYF | TGTGCCAGCAGCGAGGGACCCCTCGACACTTACGAGCAGTACTTC
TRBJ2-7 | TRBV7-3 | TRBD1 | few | CASSQGEGQGSYEQYF | TGTGCCAGCAGCCAAGGCGAGGGACAGGGGTCCTACGAGCAGTACTTC
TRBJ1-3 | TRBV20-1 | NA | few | CSASPIDRGQPGNTIYF | TGCAGTGCTAGTCCGATCGATCGGGGGCAACCTGGAAACACCATATATTTT
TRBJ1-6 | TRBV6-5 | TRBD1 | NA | CASSGTAYNSPLHF | TGTGCCAGCAGTGGGACAGCCTATAATTCACCCCTCCACTTT
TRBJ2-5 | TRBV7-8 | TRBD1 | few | CASSSGTGTFVGETQYF | TGTGCCAGCAGTTCGGGGACAGGGACTTTCGTGGGGGAGACCCAGTACTTC
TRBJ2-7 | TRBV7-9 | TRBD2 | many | CASSHPSGSPHYEQYF | TGTGCCAGCAGCCACCCGAGCGGGAGTCCCCACTACGAGCAGTACTTC
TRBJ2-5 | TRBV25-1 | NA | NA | CASSKTGAETQYF | TGTGCCAGCAGCAAAACAGGTGCAGAGACCCAGTACTTC
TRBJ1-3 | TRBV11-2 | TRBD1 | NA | CANNRGLTASGYTIYF | TGTGCCAATAACAGGGGGCTCACGGCTTCTGGCTACACCATATATTTT
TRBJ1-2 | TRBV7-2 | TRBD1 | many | CASSFAGTGADGYTF | TGTGCCAGCAGCTTCGCCGGAACAGGGGCGGATGGCTACACCTTC
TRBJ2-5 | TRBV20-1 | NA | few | CSAAAASETQYF | TGCAGTGCTGCCGCTGCGTCTGAGACCCAGTACTTC
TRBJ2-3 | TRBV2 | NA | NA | CASKVQGPSDTQYF | TGTGCCAGCAAGGTCCAGGGGCCTAGCGATACGCAGTATTTT
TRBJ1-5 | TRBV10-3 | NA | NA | CAISLNSNQPQHF | TGTGCCATCAGTTTGAATAGCAATCAGCCCCAGCATTTT
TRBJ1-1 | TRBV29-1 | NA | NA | CSQARQMNTEAFF | TGCAGCCAAGCGCGACAGATGAACACTGAAGCTTTCTTT
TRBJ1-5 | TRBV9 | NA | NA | CASREASTGSQPQHF | TGTGCCAGCCGCGAAGCGTCGACGGGGAGTCAGCCCCAGCATTTT